This passage covers 27 T cell receptor beta chains from one sample sequenced in a study of T cell responses to AZD1222 COVID-19 vaccine. The repertoire was sequenced with immunoSEQ multiplex PCR; TCRdb's copy has only in-frame clones and lacks some. The sample totals about 140,000 clones. Sequenced material: peripheral blood. These receptors were obtained from an adult in good health.

The chain employs TRBV29-1 and TRBJ1-4, with no clear D. The CDR3 spans 12 residues. The germline CDR1 and CDR2 sequences are SQVTM and ANQGSEA. V was trimmed by 6 bases and J by 7 bases, leaving 12 bases between them. DNA for the CDR3: TGCAGCGTGAGGGCTGGTACTGAAAAACTGTTTTTT. Amino acid sequence: CSVRAGTEKLFF.

The chain links TRBV25-1 to TRBJ1-6; 9 bases are a match to TRBD1. Germline loops: CDR1 MGHDK, CDR2 SYGVNS. The CDR3 covers 15 residues. J lost 9 bases, V lost 4 bases, and 7 bases had no gene match. In DNA, the CDR3 is TGTGCCAGCAGTGGGGGGACAGGGAAAGTTTCACCCCTCCACTTT. It yields the protein CASSGGTGKVSPLHF.

The rearrangement joins TRBV7-8 to TRBJ1-1, with 9 bases that match TRBD1. Germline trimming cut 4 bases from V and 6 bases from J; bases unmatched to any gene: 12. The CDR3 is 16 residues long. Germline CDR1 SGHVS, CDR2 FQNEAQ. The DNA of the CDR3 is TGTGCCAGCAGCTGGGGAACAGGGGGCTTAAGTGCTGAAGCTTTCTTT. This encodes CASSWGTGGLSAEAFF.

The V call is TRBV30, the J call TRBJ1-6, with D hard to call. This CDR3 contains 12 residues. Germline CDR1 GTSNPN, CDR2 SVGIG (reference sequence). V lost 3 bases and J lost 7, with 7 bases in between. The CDR3 DNA is TGTGCCTGGAGGGATCTGAATTCACCCCTCCACTTT. Amino acid sequence: CAWRDLNSPLHF. The variable domain in full, with the rest retrieved from reference TRBV30 and TRBJ1-6, is SQTIHQWPATLVQPVGSPLSLECTVEGTSNPNLYWYRQAAGRGLQLLFYSVGIGQISSEVPQNLSASRPQDRQFILSSKKLLLSDSGFYLCAWRDLNSPLHFGNGTRLTVT.

V and J are TRBV19 and TRBJ2-2, with TRBD1 matching 7 bases. The CDR3 totals 15 residues. With 4 bases clipped from V and 3 bases from J, the junction kept 5 bases outside the gene matches. Germline V gives CDR1 LNHDA, CDR2 SQIVND (reference sequence). The CDR3 DNA reads as TGTGCCAGTAGTAGACAGGGTATGGACACCGGGGAGCTGTTTTTT. Amino acid sequence: CASSRQGMDTGELFF.

The chain uses TRBV15 and TRBJ1-1, with D possibly matching TRBD1 (6 bases). V was clipped by 5 bases and J by 0 bases, with 10 bases between them. CDR1 LNHNV and CDR2 YYDKDF come from the germline V gene (reference sequence). The CDR3 covers 14 residues. The CDR3 here is CATSRGGMNTEAFF. CDR3 sequence (DNA): TGTGCCACCAGCCGAGGGGGGATGAACACTGAAGCTTTCTTT. Full variable domain (rest looked up from reference TRBV15 and TRBJ1-1): DAMVIQNPRYQVTQFGKPVTLSCSQTLNHNVMYWYQQKSSQAPKLLFHYYDKDFNNEADTPDNFQSRRPNTSFCFLDIRSPGLGDTAMYLCATSRGGMNTEAFFGQGTRLTVV.

The V call is TRBV18, the J call TRBJ1-1; a weak D match, TRBD1 (6 bases). Germline V lookup: CDR1 KGHSH, CDR2 LQKENI. The V end was cut by 6 bases, the J end by 1 base, with 15 bases between. The CDR3 runs to 15 residues. CDR3 sequence (DNA): TGTGCCAGCTCCCCAACAGGGACCACGAACACTGAAGCTTTCTTT. Amino acids: CASSPTGTTNTEAFF.

The genes are TRBV19 and TRBJ1-1; a possible D gene is TRBD1 (6 bases). Trimming shortened V by 4 bases and J by 13 bases, and 19 bases separated the two germline ends. Germline CDR1 reads LNHDA; CDR2 reads SQIVND (reference sequence). The length of the CDR3 is 13 residues. The CDR3 nucleotides are TGTGCCAGTAGTACTCCGGACAGCCCGGGTCGTTTCTTT. Residues: CASSTPDSPGRFF. Complete variable domain (other parts from reference TRBV19 and TRBJ1-1): DGGITQSPKYLFRKEGQNVTLSCEQNLNHDAMYWYRQDPGQGLRLIYYSQIVNDFQKGDIAEGYSVSREKKESFPLTVTSAQKNPTAFYLCASSTPDSPGRFFGQGTRLTVV.

The chain links TRBV9 to TRBJ1-1, with a tentative D call TRBD1 (5 bases). The ends were cut back, 0 bases at V and 1 base at J, with 10 bases in the middle. The CDR3 totals 15 residues. CDR1 and CDR2 (germline): SGDLS, YYNGEE. This CDR3 is CASSVEGPPNTEAFF. CDR3 DNA sequence: TGTGCCAGCAGCGTAGAGGGGCCCCCGAACACTGAAGCTTTCTTT.

V gene TRBV12-5 combines with J gene TRBJ1-1, with D tentatively TRBD1 (6 bases). This CDR3 region has 15 residues. Germline loops: CDR1 LGHNT, CDR2 FRNRAP. Between the trimmed V and J ends, which lost 7 bases and 5 bases, there was a span of 20 bases. Here the CDR3 DNA reads TGTGCTAGTGTCCCGGGACATTCTGTTTGGACTGAAGCTTTCTTT. This gives the protein CASVPGHSVWTEAFF.

The rearrangement links TRBV19 to TRBJ1-1; 10 positions agree with TRBD1. The CDR3 runs 15 residues. CDR1 and CDR2 (germline): LNHDA, SQIVND (reference sequence). V lost 1 base, J lost 5 bases, and 4 bases stayed unmatched. CDR3 DNA sequence: TGTGCCAGTAGTATAGCGGGACAGGGGAGAACTGAAGCTTTCTTT. Amino acid sequence: CASSIAGQGRTEAFF.

The chain carries TRBV18 and TRBJ1-3, with 7 bases that match TRBD1. CDR3 length: 16 residues. Per germline, CDR1 KGHSH and CDR2 LQKENI. V was clipped by 3 bases and J by 0 bases; unmatched bases: 5. The chain's CDR3 is CASSPGQEDSGNTIYF. For the CDR3, the DNA is TGTGCCAGCTCACCCGGACAGGAGGACTCTGGAAACACCATATATTTT.

The rearrangement links TRBV12-5 to TRBJ1-4; the D gene is possibly TRBD1 (5 bases). The V and J ends lost 3 bases and 10 bases respectively, with 18 bases between them. Germline lookup yields CDR1 LGHNT and CDR2 FRNRAP. This CDR3 has 15 amino acids. Here the CDR3 reads CASGFMTDLGGKLFF. The CDR3 region has the DNA TGTGCTAGTGGTTTCATGACAGACCTTGGCGGAAAACTGTTTTTT.

V and J are TRBV2 and TRBJ1-2; TRBD1 agrees at 8 bases. Looked up from germline, CDR1 is SNHLY and CDR2 is FYNNEI. The J segment lost 4 bases and the V segment lost 6 bases, leaving 7 bases of the junction unmatched. This CDR3 spans 14 amino acids. The CDR3 sequence: CASSLGDRTYGYTF. The CDR3 region has the DNA TGTGCCAGCAGCCTCGGGGACAGGACCTATGGCTACACCTTC.

V usage is TRBV3-1 (or the pseudogene TRBV3-2) and J usage is TRBJ1-1; D not certain. The V end lost 3 bases, the J end lost 1 base, and 9 bases lay between the germline ends. Germline V gene sequence: CDR1 LGHDT, CDR2 YNNKEL (reference sequence). This CDR3 is built from 14 residues. This CDR3 reads CASSQLRQNTEAFF. The CDR3, as DNA: TGTGCCAGCAGCCAGTTACGGCAGAACACTGAAGCTTTCTTT.

The chain couples TRBV9 to TRBJ1-2, with D possibly being TRBD1 (6 bases). Germline V CDR1 and CDR2: SGDLS, YYNGEE. The V end lost 3 bases, the J end lost 9 bases, and 12 bases lay between the germline ends. The CDR3 sequence is 12 residues long. The CDR3 loop reads CASSAWTARYTF. The CDR3 region has the DNA TGTGCCAGCAGCGCCTGGACAGCTCGCTACACCTTC.

The V and J genes are TRBV15 and TRBJ1-2, with a possible D match to TRBD1 (5 bases). V lost 0 bases and J lost 7, with 12 bases in between. This CDR3 spans 14 amino acids. Per the germline V gene, CDR1 is LNHNV and CDR2 is YYDKDF (reference sequence). The CDR3 spells CATSRDQTGGGYTF. The CDR3 nucleotides are TGTGCCACCAGCAGAGATCAAACAGGCGGTGGCTACACCTTC.

V is TRBV7-5 and J is TRBJ1-1. TRBV7-5 is termed a pseudogene. This CDR3 contains 14 residues. The CDR3 is CARSLDVVNTEAFF. CDR3 DNA: TGTGCCAGAAGCTTGGATGTCGTCAACACTGAAGCTTTCTTT.

The genes are TRBV28 and TRBJ2-3, with TRBD2 matching over 9 bases. The CDR3 contains 17 residues. From germline, CDR1 is MDHEN and CDR2 SYDVKM. V lost 4 bases, J lost 8 bases, and 16 bases stayed unmatched. CDR3 sequence (DNA): TGTGCCAGCAGTTCGCTACGGGGGACTAGCCCACCAGGTACGCAGTATTTT. Encoded protein: CASSSLRGTSPPGTQYF.

The chain is built from TRBV7-8 and TRBJ2-7; D perhaps matches TRBD2 (5 bases). CDR1 is SGHVS and CDR2 is FQNEAQ in the germline V gene. V lost 2 bases and J lost 5, with 16 bases in between. The CDR3 has 15 residues. The CDR3 nucleotides read TGTGCCAGCAGCTTACAGCGGACCGTAAACCACGAGCAGTACTTC. Residues: CASSLQRTVNHEQYF.

This chain joins TRBV4-1 and TRBJ1-4, with D unclear. The CDR3 is made up of 14 amino acids. V was clipped by 2 bases and J by 10 bases, with 14 bases between them. Germline V CDR1 and CDR2: MGHRA, YSYEKL. The chain's CDR3 is CASSQSPRVGKLFF. In DNA, the CDR3 is TGCGCCAGCAGCCAATCCCCCCGAGTGGGAAAACTGTTTTTT.

V and J are TRBV5-1 and TRBJ2-1, with TRBD1 matching 11 bases. The CDR3 spans 17 residues. V lost 5 bases to trimming and J lost 3 bases; unmatched junction nucleotides: 10. Germline lookup yields CDR1 SGHRS and CDR2 YFSETQ. CDR3 sequence (DNA): TGCGCCAGCAGGGCCGGCGGACAGGGGGCCTTCTACAATGAGCAGTTCTTC. Translation: CASRAGGQGAFYNEQFF.

The rearrangement joins TRBV3-1 (or the pseudogene TRBV3-2) to TRBJ1-5; the D is unclear. Germline V gene sequence: CDR1 LGHDT, CDR2 YNNKEL (reference sequence). Trimming pared 0 bases from V and 0 bases from J, leaving 6 bases between. This CDR3 region has 15 residues. The CDR3 coding sequence is TGTGCCAGCAGCCAAGATGTAGGTAGCAATCAGCCCCAGCATTTT. As protein: CASSQDVGSNQPQHF.

V gene TRBV7-9 combines with J gene TRBJ2-1, with D tentatively TRBD2 (6 bases). The ends were cut back, 5 bases at V and 0 bases at J, with 14 bases in the middle. This CDR3 region has 16 residues. Germline V gene lookup returns CDR1 SEHNR and CDR2 FQNEAQ (reference sequence). The CDR3 is CASSRDFLDSYNEQFF. The DNA for the CDR3 is TGTGCCAGCAGCCGGGACTTCCTTGACTCCTACAATGAGCAGTTCTTC.

The V call is TRBV30, the J call TRBJ2-7, with a weak D call TRBD2 (5 bases). The CDR3 runs 11 residues. Germline CDR1 GTSNPN, CDR2 SVGIG (reference sequence). The ends were cut back, 2 bases at V and 4 bases at J, with 6 bases in the middle. CDR3 residues: CAWSRTYEQYF. CDR3 nucleotides: TGTGCCTGGAGTCGGACTTACGAGCAGTACTTC.

The chain uses TRBV6-2 or TRBV6-3 and TRBJ2-3; D not resolved. Trimming stripped 0 bases from V and 3 bases from J, with 4 bases between. Per the germline V gene, CDR1 is MNHEY and CDR2 is SVGEGT. CDR3 length equals 13 residues. CDR3 protein: CASSYSETDTQYF. CDR3 DNA: TGTGCCAGCAGTTACTCGGAGACAGATACGCAGTATTTT.

The chain combines TRBV5-1 with TRBJ2-2; 8 bases map to TRBD1. Germline CDR1 reads SGHRS; CDR2 reads YFSETQ. The CDR3 spans 16 residues. V lost 3 bases to trimming and J lost 5 bases; unmatched junction nucleotides: 9. DNA for the CDR3: TGCGCCAGCAGCTCGCAGGGGGCTAAGGGGACCGGGGAGCTGTTTTTT. It specifies CASSSQGAKGTGELFF.